These 7 T cell receptor beta chains share one sample of origin, sequenced in a study of PD-1 blockade in classical Hodgkin lymphoma. Sequenced by immunoSEQ multiplex PCR; TCRdb stores in-frame clones only, minus some. The data hold about 17,000 clones, with around three fifths observed a single time. The patients all showed relapse after autologous stem cell transplantation, while their brentuximab vedotin exposure varied. This specimen was peripheral blood mononuclear cells (PBMCs), taken before the second cycle of nivolumab. These receptors were taken from a human donor with classical Hodgkin lymphoma.

The chain uses TRBV28 and TRBJ1-3; D uncertain. Per germline, CDR1 MDHEN and CDR2 SYDVKM. V was pared by 3 bases and J by 0 bases, with 9 bases between. The CDR3 covers 15 residues. In DNA form, the CDR3 reads TGTGCCAGCAGTTTCACTTCCTCCTCTGGAAACACCATATATTTT. Its protein product is CASSFTSSSGNTIYF.

This chain joins TRBV5-1 and TRBJ1-1, with TRBD1 matching over 9 bases. The length of the CDR3 is 14 residues. V shed 3 bases and J 6 bases; nucleotides not matched to a gene: 6. Germline V lookup: CDR1 SGHRS, CDR2 YFSETQ. CDR3 loop: CASSWTGERPEAFF. CDR3 nucleotide sequence: TGCGCCAGCAGCTGGACAGGGGAGAGGCCTGAAGCTTTCTTT.

This clone is deemed large. The chain joins TRBV2 to TRBJ2-7; possibly TRBD2 for D (6 bases). The CDR3 runs to 15 residues. From germline, CDR1 is SNHLY and CDR2 FYNNEI. The V gene lost 1 base and the J gene lost 5 bases, with 15 bases spanning the gap. CDR3 bases: TGTGCCAGCAGTGAAGTCGGGGGTTCGGATGACGAGCAGTACTTC. Translating gives CASSEVGGSDDEQYF.

This clone showed up just once. The V gene is TRBV6-1, the J gene TRBJ1-3, with D uncertain. The germline V and J ends were trimmed by 5 bases and 0 bases, with 5 bases remaining between them. In germline, CDR1 is MNHNS, CDR2 SASEGT. The CDR3 spans 13 residues. DNA for the CDR3: TGTGCCAGCAGTAGGAGCTCTGGAAACACCATATATTTT. Translated: CASSRSSGNTIYF.

Regarding this clone: A much larger clone lies one base from this, so it may be a read error. This chain connects TRBV10-2 to TRBJ2-3; tentatively, D is TRBD2 (6 bases). In germline, CDR1 is WSHSY, CDR2 SAAADI. CDR3 length: 14 amino acids. V was clipped by 4 bases and J by 2 bases, with 10 bases between them. CDR3 in amino acids: CASSGAGYTDTQYF. CDR3 bases: TGCGCCAGCAGTGGCGCGGGGTACACAGATACGCAGTATTTT.

The V call is TRBV9, the J call TRBJ2-7; 9 nucleotides align to TRBD1. The CDR3 length is 14 residues. Germline CDR1 SGDLS, CDR2 YYNGEE. The junction had 0 bases not matched to a gene; V was cut back by 0 bases and J by 2 bases. The CDR3 coding sequence is TGTGCCAGCAGCGTAGGACAGGGGGCCTACGAGCAGTACTTC. Encoded protein: CASSVGQGAYEQYF.

V usage is TRBV2 and J usage is TRBJ2-2; the match to TRBD1 covers 10 bases. The V gene's germline CDR1 is SNHLY and CDR2 FYNNEI. The CDR3 is 16 amino acids. The ends lost 3 bases at V and 4 bases at J; junction bases unmatched: 5. The CDR3 loop is CASSDPTGGFTGELFF. In DNA form, the CDR3 reads TGTGCCAGCAGTGACCCGACAGGGGGCTTCACCGGGGAGCTGTTTTTT.